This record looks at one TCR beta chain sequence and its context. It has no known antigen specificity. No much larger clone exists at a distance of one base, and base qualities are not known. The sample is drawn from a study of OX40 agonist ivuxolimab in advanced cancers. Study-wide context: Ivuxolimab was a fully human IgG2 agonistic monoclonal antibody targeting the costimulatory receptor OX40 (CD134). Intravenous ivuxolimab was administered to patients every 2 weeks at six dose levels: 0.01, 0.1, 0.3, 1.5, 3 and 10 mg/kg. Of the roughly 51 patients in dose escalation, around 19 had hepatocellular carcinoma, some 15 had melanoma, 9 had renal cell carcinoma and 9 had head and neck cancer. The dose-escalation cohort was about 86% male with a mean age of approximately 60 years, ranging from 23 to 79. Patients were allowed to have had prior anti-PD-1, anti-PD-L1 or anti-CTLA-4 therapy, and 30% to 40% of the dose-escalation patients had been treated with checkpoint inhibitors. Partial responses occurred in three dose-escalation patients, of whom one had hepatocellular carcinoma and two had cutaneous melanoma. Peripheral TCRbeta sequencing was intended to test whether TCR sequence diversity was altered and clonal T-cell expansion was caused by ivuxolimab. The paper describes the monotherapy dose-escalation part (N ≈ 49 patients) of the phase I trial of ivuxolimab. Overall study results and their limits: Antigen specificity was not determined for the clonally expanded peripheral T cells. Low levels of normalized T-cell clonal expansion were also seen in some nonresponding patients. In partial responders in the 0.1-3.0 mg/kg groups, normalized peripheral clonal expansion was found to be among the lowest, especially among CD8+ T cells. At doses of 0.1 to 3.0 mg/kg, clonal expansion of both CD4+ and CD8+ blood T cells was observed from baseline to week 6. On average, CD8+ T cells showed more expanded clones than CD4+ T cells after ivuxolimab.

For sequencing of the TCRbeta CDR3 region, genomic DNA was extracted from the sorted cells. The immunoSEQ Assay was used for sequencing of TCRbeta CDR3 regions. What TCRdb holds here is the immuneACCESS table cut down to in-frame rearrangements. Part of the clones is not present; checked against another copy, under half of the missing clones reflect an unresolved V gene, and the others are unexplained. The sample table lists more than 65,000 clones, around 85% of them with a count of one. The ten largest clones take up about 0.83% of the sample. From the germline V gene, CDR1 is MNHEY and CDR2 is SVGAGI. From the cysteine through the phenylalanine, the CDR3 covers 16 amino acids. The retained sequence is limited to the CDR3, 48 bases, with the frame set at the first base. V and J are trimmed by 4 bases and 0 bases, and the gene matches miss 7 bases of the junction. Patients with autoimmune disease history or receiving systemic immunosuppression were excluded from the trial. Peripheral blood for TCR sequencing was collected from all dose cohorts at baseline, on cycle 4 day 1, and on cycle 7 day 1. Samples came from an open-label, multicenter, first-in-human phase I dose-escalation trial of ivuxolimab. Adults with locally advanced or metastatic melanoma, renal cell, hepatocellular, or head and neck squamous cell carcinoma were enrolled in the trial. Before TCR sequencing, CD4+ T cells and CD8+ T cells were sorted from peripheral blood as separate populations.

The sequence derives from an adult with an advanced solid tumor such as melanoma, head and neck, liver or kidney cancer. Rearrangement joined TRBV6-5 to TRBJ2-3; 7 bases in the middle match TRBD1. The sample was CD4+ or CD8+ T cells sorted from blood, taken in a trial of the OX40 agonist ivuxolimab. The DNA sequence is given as TGTGCCAGCAGTTTGACAGGGCAGGGGAGCACAGATACGCAGTATTTT. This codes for CASSLTGQGSTDTQYF.